This T cell receptor beta chain was sequenced in a study of OX40 agonist ivuxolimab in advanced cancers. Overall study: Mean age about 60 years, range about 23 to 79; roughly 80% male. Notes on the study in general: Averaged across samples, CD8+ T cells carried more expanded clones than CD4+ did.

TCRdb's copy holds only in-frame clones and misses some; the assay was immunoSEQ multiplex PCR. The table includes 55,000 to 65,000 clones, roughly 92% detected once. On this clone: Its cognate antigen is unknown.

Trimming removed 3 bases at V and 0 bases at J, with 11 bases between. This CDR3 contains 15 residues. Per the germline V gene, CDR1 is LNHDA and CDR2 is SQIVND (reference sequence). The timepoints at which blood was sampled were baseline, cycle 4 day 1, and cycle 7 day 1. The source of this sequence is an adult with an advanced solid tumor such as melanoma, head and neck, liver or kidney cancer. This specimen consisted of CD4+ or CD8+ T cells sorted from blood, obtained in a trial of the OX40 agonist ivuxolimab. V and J are TRBV19 and TRBJ1-1; no reliable D call. The CDR3 DNA is TGTGCCAGTAGTATTAGTGAGAGCTTGAACACTGAAGCTTTCTTT. It specifies CASSISESLNTEAFF.